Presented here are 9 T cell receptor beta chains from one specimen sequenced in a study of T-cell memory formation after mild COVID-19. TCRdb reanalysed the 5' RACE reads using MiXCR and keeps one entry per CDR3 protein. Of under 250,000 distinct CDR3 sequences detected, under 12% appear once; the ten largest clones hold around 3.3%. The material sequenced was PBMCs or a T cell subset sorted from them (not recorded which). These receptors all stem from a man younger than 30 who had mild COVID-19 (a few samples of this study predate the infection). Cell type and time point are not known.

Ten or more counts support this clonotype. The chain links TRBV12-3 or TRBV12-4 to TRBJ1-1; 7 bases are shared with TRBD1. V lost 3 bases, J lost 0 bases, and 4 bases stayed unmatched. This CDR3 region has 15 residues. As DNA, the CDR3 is TGTGCCAGCAGTTTGGGGGGACAGATGAACACTGAAGCTTTCTTT. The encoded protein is CASSLGGQMNTEAFF.

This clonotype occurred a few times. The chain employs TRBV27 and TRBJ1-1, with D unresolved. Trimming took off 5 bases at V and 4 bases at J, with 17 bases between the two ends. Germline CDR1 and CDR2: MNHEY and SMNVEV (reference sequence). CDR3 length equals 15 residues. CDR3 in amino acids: CASSKLDPFATEAFF. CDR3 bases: TGTGCCAGCAGTAAACTAGACCCATTTGCCACTGAAGCTTTCTTT.

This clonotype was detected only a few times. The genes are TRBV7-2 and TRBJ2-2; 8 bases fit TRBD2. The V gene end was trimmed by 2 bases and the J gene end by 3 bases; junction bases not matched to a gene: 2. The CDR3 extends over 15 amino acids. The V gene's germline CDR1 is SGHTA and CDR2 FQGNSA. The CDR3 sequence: CASSLTSGYTGELFF. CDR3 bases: TGTGCCAGCAGCTTAACTAGCGGCTACACCGGGGAGCTGTTTTTT.

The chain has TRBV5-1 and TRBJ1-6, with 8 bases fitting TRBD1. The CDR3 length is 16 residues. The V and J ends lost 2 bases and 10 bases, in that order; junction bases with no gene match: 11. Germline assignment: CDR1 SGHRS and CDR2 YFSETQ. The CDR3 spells CASSFNQGARHSPLHF. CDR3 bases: TGCGCCAGCAGCTTCAACCAGGGGGCGCGTCACTCACCCCTCCACTTT.

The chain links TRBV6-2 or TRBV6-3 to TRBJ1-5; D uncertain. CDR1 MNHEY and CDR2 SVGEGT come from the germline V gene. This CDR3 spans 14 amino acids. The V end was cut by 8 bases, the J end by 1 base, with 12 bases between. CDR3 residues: CASLEQPSNQPQHF. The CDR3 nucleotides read TGTGCCAGCCTGGAACAGCCGAGCAATCAGCCCCAGCATTTT.

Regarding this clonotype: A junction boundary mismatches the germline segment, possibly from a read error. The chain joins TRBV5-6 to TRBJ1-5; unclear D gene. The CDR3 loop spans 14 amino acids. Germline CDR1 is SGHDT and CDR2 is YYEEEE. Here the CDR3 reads CARSLDGSNQPQHF. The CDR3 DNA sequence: TGTGCCCGCAGCTTGGACGGTAGCAATCAGCCCCAGCATTTT.

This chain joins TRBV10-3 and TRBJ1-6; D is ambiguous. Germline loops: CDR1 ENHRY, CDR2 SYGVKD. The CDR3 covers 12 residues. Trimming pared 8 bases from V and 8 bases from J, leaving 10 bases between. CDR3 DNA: TGTGCCATCGGCGGATCGGATTCACCCCTCCACTTT. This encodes CAIGGSDSPLHF.

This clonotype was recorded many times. CDR3 in DNA: TGTGCCAGCTCACCAGCGGGGGGGAGCACAGATACGCAGTATTTT. Its translation: CASSPAGGSTDTQYF. The V gene is TRBV18, the J gene TRBJ2-3, with 9 bases matching TRBD2. Germline trimming cut 2 bases from V and 0 bases from J; bases unmatched to any gene: 0. The CDR3 spans 15 residues. CDR1 is KGHSH, CDR2 LQKENI, per germline.

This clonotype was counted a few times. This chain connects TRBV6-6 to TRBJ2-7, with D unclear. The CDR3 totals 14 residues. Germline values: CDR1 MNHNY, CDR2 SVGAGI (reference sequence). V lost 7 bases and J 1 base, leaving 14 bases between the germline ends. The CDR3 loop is CASIETPESYEQYV. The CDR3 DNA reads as TGTGCCAGCATCGAGACACCGGAGTCCTACGAGCAGTACGTC.